This T cell receptor (beta chain) is drawn from a study of blood T cell repertoires in COVID-19. Study information: The United States, Italy and Spain supplied acute and convalescent COVID-19 samples. PBMCs, B-cell-depleted T cells, or T cells provided the cDNA or gDNA that made up the material.

The V and J ends lost 1 base and 4 bases, in that order; junction bases with no gene match: 5. Germline CDR1 and CDR2: SGHVS and FNYEAQ. This CDR3 contains 16 residues. Study processing details: Reference gene primer amplification in the assay estimated nucleated cell counts. Sequencing used immunoSEQ multiplex PCR; TCRdb keeps in-frame clones, though not all of them. V, J and clone size derive from that table, while D and trimming were established from the DNA sequence. The data show 45,000 or so clones, with around 86% seen just once and less than 2.5% held by the top ten. The rearrangement uses TRBV7-6 and TRBJ2-1, with 9 bases fitting TRBD2. Sequencing was performed on peripheral blood. The clonotype comes from a woman between 55 and 75 years old with acute or convalescent COVID-19. In DNA, the CDR3 is TGTGCCAGCAGCTTAGAACTAGCGGGTCGATACAATGAGCAGTTCTTC. Residues: CASSLELAGRYNEQFF.